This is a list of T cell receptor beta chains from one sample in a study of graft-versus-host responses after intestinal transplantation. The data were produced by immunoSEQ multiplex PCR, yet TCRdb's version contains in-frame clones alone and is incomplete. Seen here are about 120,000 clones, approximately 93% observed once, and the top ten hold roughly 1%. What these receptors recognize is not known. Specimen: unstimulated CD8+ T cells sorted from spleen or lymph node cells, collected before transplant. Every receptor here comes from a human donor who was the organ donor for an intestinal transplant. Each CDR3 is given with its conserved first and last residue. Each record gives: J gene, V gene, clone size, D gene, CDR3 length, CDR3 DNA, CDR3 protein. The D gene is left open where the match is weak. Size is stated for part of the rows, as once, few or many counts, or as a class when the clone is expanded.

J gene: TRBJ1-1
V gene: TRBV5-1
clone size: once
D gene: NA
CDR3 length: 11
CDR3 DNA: TGCGCCAGCAGCTTGGGAAATGAAGCTTTCTTT
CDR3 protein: CASSLGNEAFF

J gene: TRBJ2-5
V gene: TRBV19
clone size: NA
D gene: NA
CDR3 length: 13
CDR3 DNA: TGTGCCAGTAGTATGTCGACACGAGGGGCCCAGTACTTC
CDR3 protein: CASSMSTRGAQYF

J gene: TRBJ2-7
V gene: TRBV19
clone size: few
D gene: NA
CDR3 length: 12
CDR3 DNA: TGTGCCAGTAGTCTCGGTTTGCACGAGCAGTACTTC
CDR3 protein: CASSLGLHEQYF

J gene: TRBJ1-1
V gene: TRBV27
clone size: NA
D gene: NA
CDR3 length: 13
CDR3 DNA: TGTGCCAGCAGTTTATTCGGGGATCGGGAAGCTTTCTTT
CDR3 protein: CASSLFGDREAFF

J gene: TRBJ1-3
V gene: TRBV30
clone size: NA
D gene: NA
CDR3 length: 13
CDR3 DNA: TGTGCCTGGAGTCTGGCAGAGCGAAACACCATATATTTT
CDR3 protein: CAWSLAERNTIYF

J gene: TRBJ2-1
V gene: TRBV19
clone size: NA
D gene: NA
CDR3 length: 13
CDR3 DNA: TGTGCCAGTAGTATCGGGGGAGGGGGTGAGCAGTTCTTC
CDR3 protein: CASSIGGGGEQFF

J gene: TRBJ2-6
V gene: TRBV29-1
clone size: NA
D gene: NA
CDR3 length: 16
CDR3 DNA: TGCAGCGTGATCGACAGAGCCGTATCTGGGGCCAACGTCCTGACTTTC
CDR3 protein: CSVIDRAVSGANVLTF

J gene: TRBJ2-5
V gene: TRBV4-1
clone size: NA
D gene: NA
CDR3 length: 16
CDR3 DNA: TGCGCCAGCAGCCAAGGGACCTACAGGGTAGGAGAGACCCAGTACTTC
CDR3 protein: CASSQGTYRVGETQYF

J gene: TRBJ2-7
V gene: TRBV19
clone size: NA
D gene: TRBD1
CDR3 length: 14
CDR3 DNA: TGTGCCAGTAGTAGCGCGGACAGGGACTACGAGCAGTACTTC
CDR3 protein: CASSSADRDYEQYF

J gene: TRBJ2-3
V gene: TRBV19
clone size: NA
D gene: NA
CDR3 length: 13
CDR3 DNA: TGTGCCAGTAGTATTGTCCAAGCAGATACGCAGTATTTT
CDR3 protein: CASSIVQADTQYF

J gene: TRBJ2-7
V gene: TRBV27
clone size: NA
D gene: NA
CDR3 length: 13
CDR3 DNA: TGTGCCAGCAGTTCTACAGGGAGCTACGAGCAGTACTTC
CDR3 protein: CASSSTGSYEQYF